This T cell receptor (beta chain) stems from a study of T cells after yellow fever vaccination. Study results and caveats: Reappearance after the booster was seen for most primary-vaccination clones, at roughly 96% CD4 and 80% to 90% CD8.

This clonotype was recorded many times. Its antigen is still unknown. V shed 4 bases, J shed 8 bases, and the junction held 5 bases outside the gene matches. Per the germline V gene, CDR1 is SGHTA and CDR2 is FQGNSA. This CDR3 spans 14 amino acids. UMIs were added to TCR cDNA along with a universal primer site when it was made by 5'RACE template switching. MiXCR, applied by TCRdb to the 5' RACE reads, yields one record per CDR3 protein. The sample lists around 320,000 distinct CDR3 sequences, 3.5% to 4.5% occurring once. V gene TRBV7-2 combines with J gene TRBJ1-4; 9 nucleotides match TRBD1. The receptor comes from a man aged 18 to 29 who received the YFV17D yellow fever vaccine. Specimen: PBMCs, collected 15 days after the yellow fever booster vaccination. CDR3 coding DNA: TGTGCCAGCAGCTCGGACAGGGGCCGGGAAAAACTGTTTTTT. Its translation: CASSSDRGREKLFF.